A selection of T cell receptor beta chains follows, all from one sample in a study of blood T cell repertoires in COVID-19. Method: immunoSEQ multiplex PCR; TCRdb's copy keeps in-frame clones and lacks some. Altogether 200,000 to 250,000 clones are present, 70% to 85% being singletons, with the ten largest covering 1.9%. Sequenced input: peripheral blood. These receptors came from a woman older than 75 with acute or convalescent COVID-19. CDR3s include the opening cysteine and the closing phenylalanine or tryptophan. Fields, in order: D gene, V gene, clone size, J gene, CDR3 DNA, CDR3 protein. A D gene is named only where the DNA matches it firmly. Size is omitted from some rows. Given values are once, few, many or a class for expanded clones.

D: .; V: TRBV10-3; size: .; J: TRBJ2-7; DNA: TGTGCCATCAGTGAGATCGGAGTCTCCTACGAGCAGTACTTC; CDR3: CAISEIGVSYEQYF
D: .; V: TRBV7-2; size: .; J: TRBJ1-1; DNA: TGTGCCAGCAGCTTCGTGTCAGGCGGGACTGAAGCTTTCTTT; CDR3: CASSFVSGGTEAFF
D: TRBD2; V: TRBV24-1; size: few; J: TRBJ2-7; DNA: TGTGCCACCAGTGATTATGCTAGCGGTTCCTACGAGCAGTACTTC; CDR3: CATSDYASGSYEQYF
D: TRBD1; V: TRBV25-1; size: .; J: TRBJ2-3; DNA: TGTGCCAGCAGTGAATTGACAGGGGTAGATACGCAGTATTTT; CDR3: CASSELTGVDTQYF
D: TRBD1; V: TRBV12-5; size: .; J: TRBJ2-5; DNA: TGTGCTAGTGGTTTGTTCACAGGGGGCCAGGAGACCCAGTACTTC; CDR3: CASGLFTGGQETQYF
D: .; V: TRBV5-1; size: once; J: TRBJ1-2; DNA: TGCGCCAGCAGCTTGGTTGGGGGGTATGGCTACACCTTC; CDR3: CASSLVGGYGYTF
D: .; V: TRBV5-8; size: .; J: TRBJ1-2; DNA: TGTGCCAGCAGCCCCCGTGAAGGAGGCTATGGCTACACCTTC; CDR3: CASSPREGGYGYTF
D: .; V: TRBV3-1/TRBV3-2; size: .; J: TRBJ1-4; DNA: TGTGCCAGCAGCCAAGAGGGGAGTTTTGGAAAACTGTTTTTT; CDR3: CASSQEGSFGKLFF
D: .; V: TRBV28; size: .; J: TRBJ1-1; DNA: TGTGCCAGCAGTTTAGTTACAGTGAACACTGAAGCTTTCTTT; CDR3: CASSLVTVNTEAFF
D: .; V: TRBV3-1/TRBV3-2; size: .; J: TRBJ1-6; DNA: TGTGCCAGCAGCCACGCCGGACAGTTTAATAATTCACCCCTCCACTTT; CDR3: CASSHAGQFNNSPLHF
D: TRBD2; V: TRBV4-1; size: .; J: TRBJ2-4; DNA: TGCGCCAGCAGCAGCGATGGCGGACTAGCGGGGGGCCGGGCCAAAAACATTCAGTACTTC; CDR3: CASSSDGGLAGGRAKNIQYF
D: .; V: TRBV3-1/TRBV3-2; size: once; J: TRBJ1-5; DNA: TGTGCCAGCAGCCCCCCCCCGACAGAGACACTCCTGTATAGCAATCAGCCCCAGCATTTT; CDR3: CASSPPPTETLLYSNQPQHF
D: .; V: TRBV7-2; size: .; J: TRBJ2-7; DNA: TGTGCCAGCAGCTTAAGGGGTGGGGATTACTCCTACGAGCAGTACTTC; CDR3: CASSLRGGDYSYEQYF
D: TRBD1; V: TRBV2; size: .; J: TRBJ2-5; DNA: TGTGCCAGCAGGCTCCGACAGGGGTTAGAGACCCAGTACTTC; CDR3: CASRLRQGLETQYF
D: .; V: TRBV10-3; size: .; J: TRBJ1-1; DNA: TGTGCCATCAGTGACTCCCTTGAAGCTTTCTTT; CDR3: CAISDSLEAFF
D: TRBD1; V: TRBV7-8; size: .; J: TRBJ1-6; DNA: TGTGCCAGCAGCTCGGCAGGGGGCACGCCTAATTCACCCCTCCACTTT; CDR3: CASSSAGGTPNSPLHF
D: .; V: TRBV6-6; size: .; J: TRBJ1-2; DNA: TGTGCCAGCAGCACGACGGGGTACCCCTATGGCTACACCTTC; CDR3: CASSTTGYPYGYTF
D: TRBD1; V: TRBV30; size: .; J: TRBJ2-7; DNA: TGTGCCATCGACAGGGGAGGCTACGAGCAGTACTTC; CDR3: CAIDRGGYEQYF
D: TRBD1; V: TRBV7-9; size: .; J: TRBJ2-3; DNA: TGTGCCAGCAGCTCTAGGCGACAGGGGGCAGATACGCAGTATTTT; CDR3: CASSSRRQGADTQYF
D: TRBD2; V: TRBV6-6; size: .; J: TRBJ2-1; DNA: TGTGCCAGCAGGCTTCTAGCGGTCTCCTACAATGAGCAGTTCTTC; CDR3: CASRLLAVSYNEQFF
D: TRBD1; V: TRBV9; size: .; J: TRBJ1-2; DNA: TGTGCCAGCAGCGTCGCCGGGACAGGCTCCTTTAACTATGGCTACACCTTC; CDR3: CASSVAGTGSFNYGYTF
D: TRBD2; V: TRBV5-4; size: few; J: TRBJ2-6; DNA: TGTGCCAGCAGCCACAGCGGGAGCAAATTAGGGGCCAACGTCCTGACTTTC; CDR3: CASSHSGSKLGANVLTF
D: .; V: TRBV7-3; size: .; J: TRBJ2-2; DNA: TGTGCCAGCAGCCGACTCAGCGGGGAGCTGTTTTTT; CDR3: CASSRLSGELFF
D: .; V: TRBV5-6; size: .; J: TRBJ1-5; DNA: TGTGCCAGCAGTCGGAGGGGTAGCAATCAGCCCCAGCATTTT; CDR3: CASSRRGSNQPQHF